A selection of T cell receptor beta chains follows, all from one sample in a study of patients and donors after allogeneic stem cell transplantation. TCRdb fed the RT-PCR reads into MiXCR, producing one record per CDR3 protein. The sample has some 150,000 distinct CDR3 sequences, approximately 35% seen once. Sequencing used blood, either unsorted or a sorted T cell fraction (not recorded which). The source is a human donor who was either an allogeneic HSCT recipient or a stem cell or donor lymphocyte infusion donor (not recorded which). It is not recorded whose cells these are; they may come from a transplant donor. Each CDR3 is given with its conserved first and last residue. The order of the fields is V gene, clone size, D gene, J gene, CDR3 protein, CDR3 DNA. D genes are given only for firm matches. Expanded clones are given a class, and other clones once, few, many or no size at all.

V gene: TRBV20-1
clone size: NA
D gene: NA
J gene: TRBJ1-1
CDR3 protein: CSASGAEAFF
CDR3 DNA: TGCAGTGCCTCAGGCGCTGAAGCTTTCTTT

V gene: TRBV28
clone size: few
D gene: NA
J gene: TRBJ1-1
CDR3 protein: CASTLGPFQTEAFF
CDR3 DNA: TGTGCCAGCACCCTGGGGCCTTTCCAAACTGAAGCTTTCTTT

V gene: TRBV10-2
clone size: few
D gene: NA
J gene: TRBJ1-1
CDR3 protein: CASSGWGSNTEAFF
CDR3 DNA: TGCGCCAGCTCCGGCTGGGGTTCGAACACTGAAGCTTTCTTT

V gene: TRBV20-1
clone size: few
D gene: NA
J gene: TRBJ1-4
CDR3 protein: CSAIEGVTGELFF
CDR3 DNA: TGCAGTGCTATAGAGGGGGTAACGGGTGAACTGTTTTTT

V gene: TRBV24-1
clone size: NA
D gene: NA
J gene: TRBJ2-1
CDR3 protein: CATSDLDRRDEQFF
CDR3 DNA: TGTGCCACCAGTGATTTGGACAGACGCGATGAGCAGTTCTTC

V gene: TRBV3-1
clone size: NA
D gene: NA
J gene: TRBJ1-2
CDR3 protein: CASSQPLGTSYGYTF
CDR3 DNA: TGTGCCAGCAGCCAACCCCTCGGGACATCCTATGGCTACACCTTC

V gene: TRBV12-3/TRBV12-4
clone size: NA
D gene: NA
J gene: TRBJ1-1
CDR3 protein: CASSPPRMNTEAFF
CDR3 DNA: TGTGCCAGCAGTCCCCCCCGGATGAACACTGAAGCTTTCTTT

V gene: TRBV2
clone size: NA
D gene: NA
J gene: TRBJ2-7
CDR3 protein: CASSEGIGAAYYEQYF
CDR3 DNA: TGTGCCAGCAGTGAAGGAATCGGGGCGGCTTACTACGAGCAGTACTTC

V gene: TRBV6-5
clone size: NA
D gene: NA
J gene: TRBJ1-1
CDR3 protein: CASSWGRLGGKTEAFF
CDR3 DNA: TGTGCCAGCAGTTGGGGACGACTAGGGGGAAAAACTGAAGCTTTCTTT

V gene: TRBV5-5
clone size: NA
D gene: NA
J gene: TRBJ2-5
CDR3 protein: CASSPGDQETQYF
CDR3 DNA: TGTGCCAGCAGCCCGGGGGACCAAGAGACCCAGTACTTC

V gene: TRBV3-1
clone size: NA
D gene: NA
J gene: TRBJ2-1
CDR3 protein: CAAASPGAGSYNEQFF
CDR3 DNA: TGTGCCGCCGCAAGCCCCGGGGCCGGCTCCTACAATGAGCAGTTCTTC

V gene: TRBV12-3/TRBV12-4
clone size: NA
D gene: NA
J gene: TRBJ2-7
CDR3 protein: CASNRASTPYEQYF
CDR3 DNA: TGTGCCAGCAACAGGGCGTCAACTCCCTACGAGCAGTACTTC

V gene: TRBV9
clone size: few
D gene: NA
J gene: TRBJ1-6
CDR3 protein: CASSVVSDGGSPLHF
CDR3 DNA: TGTGCCAGCAGCGTAGTGTCCGATGGAGGTTCACCCCTCCACTTT

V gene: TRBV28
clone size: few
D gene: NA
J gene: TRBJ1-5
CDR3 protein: CASSLTNQPQHF
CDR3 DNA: TGTGCCAGCAGTTTAACGAATCAGCCCCAGCATTTT

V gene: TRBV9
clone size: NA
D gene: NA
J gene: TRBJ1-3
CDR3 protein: CASSVERGGRNTIYF
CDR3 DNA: TGTGCCAGCAGCGTAGAGAGGGGGGGACGCAACACCATATATTTT

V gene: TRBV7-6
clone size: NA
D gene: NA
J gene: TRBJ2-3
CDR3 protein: CASSFYADTQYF
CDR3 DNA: TGTGCCAGCAGCTTTTATGCAGATACGCAGTATTTT

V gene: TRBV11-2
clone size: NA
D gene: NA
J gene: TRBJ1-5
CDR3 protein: CASSLGHGASQPQHF
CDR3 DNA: TGTGCCAGCAGCTTGGGACACGGGGCGAGTCAGCCCCAGCATTTT

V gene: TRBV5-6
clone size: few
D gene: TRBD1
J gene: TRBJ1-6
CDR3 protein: CASSFDRANSPLHF
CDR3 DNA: TGTGCCAGCAGCTTCGACAGGGCGAATTCACCCCTCCACTTT

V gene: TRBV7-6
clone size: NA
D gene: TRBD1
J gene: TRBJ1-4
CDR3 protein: CASSSPGQSEKLFF
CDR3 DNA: TGTGCCAGCAGCTCCCCGGGACAGTCGGAAAAACTGTTTTTT

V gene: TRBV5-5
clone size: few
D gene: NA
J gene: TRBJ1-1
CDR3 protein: CASSSPRDIEAFF
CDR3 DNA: TGTGCCAGCAGCTCGCCCCGGGACATTGAAGCTTTCTTT

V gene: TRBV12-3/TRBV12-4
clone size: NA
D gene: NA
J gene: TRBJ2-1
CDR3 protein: CASSRPWEQFF
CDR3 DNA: TGTGCCAGCAGTCGGCCGTGGGAGCAGTTCTTC

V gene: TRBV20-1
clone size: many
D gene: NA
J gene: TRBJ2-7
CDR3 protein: CSARVQNSYEQYF
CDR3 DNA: TGCAGTGCTAGAGTTCAGAACTCCTACGAGCAGTACTTC

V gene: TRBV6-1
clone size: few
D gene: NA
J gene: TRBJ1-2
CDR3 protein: CASSESPSISGYTF
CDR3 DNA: TGTGCCAGCAGTGAATCCCCGTCAATCTCAGGATATACCTTC

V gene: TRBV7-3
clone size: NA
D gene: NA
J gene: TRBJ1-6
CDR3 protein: CASSPWGRYNSPLHF
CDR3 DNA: TGTGCCAGCAGCCCGTGGGGCCGCTATAATTCACCCCTCCACTTT

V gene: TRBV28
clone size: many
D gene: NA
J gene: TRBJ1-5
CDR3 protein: CASSLWGEGLNQPQHF
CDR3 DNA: TGTGCCAGCAGTTTATGGGGTGAGGGGTTGAATCAGCCCCAGCATTTT

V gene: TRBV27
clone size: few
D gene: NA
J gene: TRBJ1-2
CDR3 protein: CASSFKPGTENYGYTF
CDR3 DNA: TGTGCCAGCAGTTTTAAACCCGGGACGGAAAACTATGGCTACACCTTC

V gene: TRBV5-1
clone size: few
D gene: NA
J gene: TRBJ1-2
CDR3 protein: CASSLVGQGTSYGYTF
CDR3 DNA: TGCGCCAGCAGCTTGGTGGGGCAGGGGACGTCTTATGGCTACACCTTC

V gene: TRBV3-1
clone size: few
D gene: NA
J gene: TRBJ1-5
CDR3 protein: CASSQEGGAGQPQHF
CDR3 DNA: TGTGCCAGCAGCCAAGAAGGTGGGGCGGGTCAGCCCCAGCATTTT

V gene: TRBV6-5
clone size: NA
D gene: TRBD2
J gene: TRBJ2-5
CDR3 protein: CASSNPRGGGGETQYF
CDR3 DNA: TGTGCCAGCAGTAACCCCCGCGGGGGGGGCGGGGAGACCCAGTACTTC

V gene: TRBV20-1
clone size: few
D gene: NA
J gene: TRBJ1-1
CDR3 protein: CSAGGSMNTEAFF
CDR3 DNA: TGCAGTGCTGGGGGGTCGATGAACACTGAAGCTTTCTTT

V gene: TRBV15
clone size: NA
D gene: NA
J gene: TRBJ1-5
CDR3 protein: CATSKGMRARSNQPQHF
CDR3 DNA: TGTGCCACCAGCAAAGGAATGCGGGCTAGGAGCAATCAGCCCCAGCATTTT